Included here is one TCR beta chain sequence, with context. The antigen is unknown. V lost 4 bases, J lost 5 bases, and 11 bases stayed unmatched. Per the germline V gene, CDR1 is SGDLS and CDR2 is YYNGEE. The CDR3 covers 15 residues. These data belong to a study of cytomegalovirus exposure and HLA in healthy donors. The overall study: A preliminary data release comprised tens of millions of unique TCRs obtained from HLA-typed donors.

The PCR was carried out with 60 Vbeta primers and 13 Jbeta primers. Clones were read by immunoSEQ multiplex PCR, and TCRdb kept only the in-frame ones, dropping some. This sample carries over 130,000 clones, roughly 80% of them seen once, and the ten largest clones take about 1.2%. Study-level results: Reports credit the classifier with highly specific, highly sensitive diagnosis of cytomegalovirus status. Cytomegalovirus association was assigned to 150 to 200 TCR beta chains. Information on immune exposure was restricted to one variable (CMV serostatus).

The gene calls are TRBV9 and TRBJ2-7, with 8 bases matching TRBD2. Sequencing input: PBMCs. This TCR was sampled from a female donor in good health and CMV-seronegative. The CDR3 spells CASSPSLLAVHEQYF. The CDR3 DNA is TGTGCCAGCAGCCCCAGCTTACTAGCGGTCCACGAGCAGTACTTC.